Each of the 32 T cell receptor beta chains below was sequenced from the same sample in a study of CD8+ T cells in alopecia areata. Treatment denoted: oral pan-JAK inhibitor, 5-10 mg twice daily. RNA extraction and reverse transcription yielded cDNA as sequencing template. Libraries were prepared by immunoSEQ multiplex PCR; TCRdb keeps only in-frame clonotypes and omits some of them. The repertoire holds about 74,000 clones, over 25% seen once, with 14% to 15% in the top ten. The sample in question was CD8+ T cells sorted from blood, obtained at week 4, from a patient treated with tofacitinib. The source is a human donor with alopecia areata.

The J gene is TRBJ1-5, the V gene TRBV7-8; D ambiguous. There are 15 residues in the CDR3. Germline CDR1 and CDR2: SGHVS and FQNEAQ. Trimming left V 5 bases short and J 7 bases short, with 18 bases between. This CDR3 reads CASSPEGGLGQPQHF. Here the CDR3 DNA reads TGTGCCAGCAGCCCAGAGGGTGGCCTCGGGCAGCCCCAGCATTTT.

This clone was observed a few times. The chain couples TRBV30 to TRBJ1-2, with D hard to call. This CDR3 contains 12 residues. The germline CDR1 and CDR2 sequences are GTSNPN and SVGIG (reference sequence). Trimming shortened V by 7 bases and J by 4 bases, and 13 bases separated the two germline ends. This CDR3 is CASLGSAYGYTF. The CDR3 DNA sequence: TGTGCCTCCCTGGGGTCAGCCTATGGCTACACCTTC.

The chain has TRBV20-1 and TRBJ2-7; D unclear. The CDR3 is 11 residues long. Looked up from germline, CDR1 is DFQATT and CDR2 is SNEGSKA (reference sequence). Between the trimmed V and J ends, which lost 1 base and 7 bases, there was a span of 8 bases. In nucleotides, the CDR3 is TGCAGTGCTAGAGCCGTTGGGGAGCAGTACTTC. It is translated as CSARAVGEQYF.

This clone turned up a few times. The V gene is TRBV7-9, the J gene TRBJ1-4; 7 bases map to TRBD1. The CDR3 is made up of 15 amino acids. Per the germline V gene, CDR1 is SEHNR and CDR2 is FQNEAQ (reference sequence). Trimming removed 5 bases from V and 7 bases from J; junction bases left unmatched: 10. CDR3 region: CASSPTTRQGEKLFF. In DNA form, the CDR3 reads TGTGCCAGCAGCCCTACGACTAGACAGGGTGAAAAACTGTTTTTT.

The sample holds many counts of this clone. The CDR3 bases are TGCGCCAGCAGCCAAGTAGAGACCCAGTACTTC. Protein sequence: CASSQVETQYF. The V call is TRBV4-1, the J call TRBJ2-5; D uncertain. CDR1 and CDR2 (germline): MGHRA, YSYEKL. Trimming took off 1 base at V and 4 bases at J, with 1 base between the two ends. This CDR3 is 11 amino acids long.

The V call is TRBV29-1, the J call TRBJ2-1; a weak D match, TRBD2 (6 bases). Germline-derived CDR1 and CDR2 are SQVTM and ANQGSEA. The germline V and J ends were trimmed by 3 bases and 6 bases, with 15 bases remaining between them. The CDR3 spans 14 residues. CDR3 sequence: CSVDAGIRSNEQFF. The CDR3 DNA reads TGCAGCGTTGATGCGGGGATCCGTTCCAATGAGCAGTTCTTC.

This chain links TRBV29-1 with TRBJ2-2; D is perhaps TRBD2 (6 bases). The germline CDR1 and CDR2 sequences are SQVTM and ANQGSEA. The CDR3 length is 13 residues. V dropped 5 bases and J dropped 4 bases, with 11 bases sitting between them. In DNA, the CDR3 is TGCAGCGTTTTGGGACTGAGCACCGGGGAGCTGTTTTTT. This translates into CSVLGLSTGELFF.

This clone was picked up a small number of times. The chain is built from TRBV29-1 and TRBJ2-3; D possibly corresponds to TRBD2 (6 bases). Germline V gene lookup returns CDR1 SQVTM and CDR2 ANQGSEA. The CDR3 extends over 14 amino acids. Trimming removed 3 bases from V and 0 bases from J, with 10 bases in between. CDR3 sequence reads: CSVDISGSTDTQYF. The CDR3 DNA reads as TGCAGCGTTGATATCAGCGGGAGCACAGATACGCAGTATTTT.

This clone was recorded many times. V and J are TRBV2 and TRBJ2-7; 7 bases map to TRBD1. This CDR3 contains 15 residues. The trim removed 4 bases at V and 3 bases at J, leaving 9 bases unmatched. From germline, CDR1 is SNHLY and CDR2 FYNNEI. The CDR3 DNA sequence: TGTGCCAGCAGTGGACAGGGCCCCCGCAACTACGAGCAGTACTTC. It is translated as CASSGQGPRNYEQYF.

A word on this clone: This sample includes further DNA sequences coding for the same CDR3. The rearrangement links TRBV27 to TRBJ2-7; 7 bases are shared with TRBD2. CDR1 MNHEY and CDR2 SMNVEV come from the germline V gene (reference sequence). The V gene end was trimmed by 6 bases and the J gene end by 3 bases; junction bases not matched to a gene: 2. The CDR3 is 12 amino acids. The CDR3 is CASSPGGYEQYF. CDR3 nucleotides: TGTGCCAGCAGCCCGGGGGGCTACGAGCAGTACTTC.

Only a few counts were recorded for this clone. The chain carries TRBV10-3 and TRBJ2-7, with D uncertain. CDR3 length equals 14 residues. Trimming shortened V by 0 bases and J by 2 bases, and 8 bases separated the two germline ends. Germline CDR1 reads ENHRY; CDR2 reads SYGVKD. Here the CDR3 reads CAISESRGPYEQYF. CDR3 sequence (DNA): TGTGCCATCAGTGAGTCGAGAGGACCCTACGAGCAGTACTTC.

The chain recombines TRBV7-8 with TRBJ2-5; D is tentatively TRBD1 or TRBD2 (6 bases each). V lost 5 bases and J 6 bases, leaving 22 bases between the germline ends. In germline, CDR1 is SGHVS, CDR2 FQNEAQ. The CDR3 covers 16 residues. The CDR3 nucleotides are TGTGCCAGCAGCCCATGGGGGGACAATTCTCTCCAGACCCAGTACTTC. It is translated as CASSPWGDNSLQTQYF.

The V and J genes are TRBV15 and TRBJ2-1; 8 bases align to TRBD2. The CDR3 contains 14 residues. Losses at the gene ends were 1 base for V and 7 bases for J; bases not matched to a gene: 3. From germline, CDR1 is LNHNV and CDR2 YYDKDF (reference sequence). CDR3 sequence: CATSRVGTRNEQFF. The CDR3 region has the DNA TGTGCCACCAGCAGAGTTGGGACTAGGAATGAGCAGTTCTTC. Based on the CDR3 plus reference TRBV15 and TRBJ2-1, the full variable domain is DAMVIQNPRYQVTQFGKPVTLSCSQTLNHNVMYWYQQKSSQAPKLLFHYYDKDFNNEADTPDNFQSRRPNTSFCFLDIRSPGLGDTAMYLCATSRVGTRNEQFFGPGTRLTVL.

The chain couples TRBV5-6 to TRBJ1-1, with TRBD1 identical over 9 bases. The ends lost 4 bases at V and 8 bases at J; junction bases unmatched: 9. This CDR3 contains 14 residues. Germline V gene data show CDR1 as SGHDT and CDR2 as YYEEEE. CDR3 nucleotides: TGTGCCAGCAGCCTCCTGACAGGGGGTAGGGAAGCTTTCTTT. It yields the protein CASSLLTGGREAFF.

The chain carries TRBV29-1 and TRBJ2-1; 7 nucleotides align to TRBD1. The junction had 14 bases not matched to a gene; V was cut back by 4 bases and J by 8 bases. Germline values: CDR1 SQVTM, CDR2 ANQGSEA. The CDR3 covers 15 residues. CDR3 residues: CSVGDSMPRPDEQFF. The DNA of the CDR3 is TGCAGCGTTGGGGACAGTATGCCTAGACCCGATGAGCAGTTCTTC.

The chain employs TRBV7-9 and TRBJ2-7, with 7 bases matching TRBD2. CDR1 and CDR2 (germline): SEHNR, FQNEAQ (reference sequence). Germline trimming cut 5 bases from V and 5 bases from J; bases unmatched to any gene: 6. The length of the CDR3 is 13 residues. CDR3 sequence (DNA): TGTGCCAGCAGCCCGGGGAGGGTCGACGAGCAGTACTTC. Translation gives CASSPGRVDEQYF.

J is TRBJ2-1 and V is TRBV14, with D unclear. The germline gives CDR1 SGHDN, CDR2 FVKESK. The CDR3 is made up of 11 amino acids. V was pared by 5 bases and J by 4 bases, with 3 bases between. The CDR3 DNA reads as TGTGCCAGCAGCGCATACAATGAGCAGTTCTTC. It codes for CASSAYNEQFF.

This clone showed up just a few times. The rearrangement uses TRBV27 and TRBJ2-2; D ambiguous. Per the germline V gene, CDR1 is MNHEY and CDR2 is SMNVEV (reference sequence). V was cut by 4 bases and J by 7 bases, with 4 bases left in between. The CDR3 loop spans 11 amino acids. The CDR3 spells CASSSHGELFF. The CDR3 DNA follows: TGTGCCAGCAGTTCGCACGGGGAGCTGTTTTTT.

This clone was picked up a small number of times. V gene TRBV29-1 combines with J gene TRBJ2-2, with unresolved D. CDR1 is SQVTM and CDR2 is ANQGSEA in the germline V gene. The length of the CDR3 is 12 residues. The V end was cut by 5 bases, the J end by 4 bases, with 8 bases between. CDR3 nucleotide sequence: TGCAGCGTTCCGGCCTCCACCGGGGAGCTGTTTTTT. This encodes CSVPASTGELFF.

This rearrangement joins TRBV14 to TRBJ2-1; D is perhaps TRBD1 or TRBD2 (5 bases each). V was trimmed by 0 bases and J by 10 bases, leaving 13 bases between them. This CDR3 spans 14 amino acids. Germline loops: CDR1 SGHDN, CDR2 FVKESK. The CDR3 spells CASSQEGRLWEQFF. In nucleotides, the CDR3 is TGTGCCAGCAGCCAAGAGGGACGGCTCTGGGAGCAGTTCTTC. Combining the CDR3 with reference TRBV14 and TRBJ2-1 gives the whole variable domain EAGVTQFPSHSVIEKGQTVTLRCDPISGHDNLYWYRRVMGKEIKFLLHFVKESKQDESGMPNNRFLAERTGGTYSTLKVQPAELEDSGVYFCASSQEGRLWEQFFGPGTRLTVL.

This clone has at least ten counts. The rearrangement uses TRBV6-6 and TRBJ2-1, with a weak D call TRBD2 (6 bases). Germline V gene data show CDR1 as MNHNY and CDR2 as SVGAGI (reference sequence). The CDR3 has 12 amino acids. The V end was cut by 2 bases, the J end by 9 bases, with 8 bases between. In DNA form, the CDR3 reads TGTGCCAGCAGTTACCCCGGGGGTGAGCAGTTCTTC. This codes for CASSYPGGEQFF.

This clone has more than one count but fewer than ten. The genes are TRBV29-1 and TRBJ1-2, with D uncertain. V lost 6 bases, J lost 8 bases, and 16 bases lay in between. The CDR3 has 12 residues. Germline V gene data show CDR1 as SQVTM and CDR2 as ANQGSEA. The CDR3 DNA is TGCAGCGTGGCAGCCGGCGGGAGCGGCTACACCTTC. Protein sequence: CSVAAGGSGYTF. Using reference TRBV29-1 and TRBJ1-2 for the parts outside the CDR3, the full variable domain is SAVISQKPSRDICQRGTSLTIQCQVDSQVTMMFWYRQQPGQSLTLIATANQGSEATYESGFVIDKFPISRPNLTFSTLTVSNMSPEDSSIYLCSVAAGGSGYTFGSGTRLTVV.

This clone was counted between two and nine times. This chain connects TRBV27 to TRBJ2-1; TRBD2 aligns across 9 bases. V lost 6 bases, J lost 1 base, and 1 base stayed unmatched. The CDR3 consists of 14 residues. Germline V CDR1 and CDR2: MNHEY, SMNVEV (reference sequence). CDR3 DNA: TGTGCCAGCAGAACTAGCGGGTCCTACAATGAGCAGTTCTTC. Protein product: CASRTSGSYNEQFF.

The chain joins TRBV19 to TRBJ2-1, with no clear D. The CDR3 is 16 amino acids. Trimming left V 9 bases short and J 4 bases short, with 22 bases between. The germline V gene has CDR1 LNHDA and CDR2 SQIVND (reference sequence). DNA for the CDR3: TGTGCCAGCCAATTATTTAAGGGTTCCCAGTACAATGAGCAGTTCTTC. Its translation: CASQLFKGSQYNEQFF.

This clone was observed a handful of times. This sequence joins TRBV5-1 and TRBJ2-5; tentative D call: TRBD1 (5 bases). Per germline, CDR1 SGHRS and CDR2 YFSETQ. V was cut by 1 base and J by 1 base, with 11 bases left in between. The CDR3 covers 15 residues. DNA of the CDR3: TGCGCCAGCAGCTTGTATGGGGCGACCCAAGAGACCCAGTACTTC. Translating it yields CASSLYGATQETQYF.

This clone has more than one count but fewer than ten. The chain recombines TRBV29-1 with TRBJ2-1, with a possible D match to TRBD1 (5 bases). CDR3 length: 14 residues. The germline CDR1 and CDR2 sequences are SQVTM and ANQGSEA. The germline V and J ends were trimmed by 1 base and 8 bases, with 15 bases remaining between them. The CDR3 DNA is TGCAGCGTTGAAGGTGGGGCAGGAAGGGATGAGCAGTTCTTC. Translating it yields CSVEGGAGRDEQFF.

The rearrangement links TRBV4-1 to TRBJ1-2, with TRBD1 matching 7 bases. The J segment lost 0 bases and the V segment lost 5 bases, leaving 9 bases of the junction unmatched. Germline values: CDR1 MGHRA, CDR2 YSYEKL. This CDR3 is 16 amino acids long. CDR3: CASSGVAGTANYGYTF. The CDR3 bases are TGCGCCAGCAGCGGGGTGGCTGGGACAGCTAACTATGGCTACACCTTC.

This clone occurred a few times. The chain joins TRBV9 to TRBJ2-5; 7 nucleotides agree with TRBD2. This CDR3 has 12 amino acids. Losses at the gene ends were 4 bases for V and 9 bases for J; bases not matched to a gene: 6. CDR1 and CDR2 from the germline V gene are SGDLS and YYNGEE. CDR3 nucleotides: TGTGCCAGCAGCTCCCAGGGAGGGCCCCAGTACTTC. Translation gives CASSSQGGPQYF.

J is TRBJ2-7 and V is TRBV27; 13 nucleotides match TRBD2. The CDR3 runs 16 residues. Germline CDR1 MNHEY, CDR2 SMNVEV (reference sequence). The V and J ends lost 8 bases and 2 bases, in that order; junction bases with no gene match: 9. Here the CDR3 reads CASHPAGTSGTYEQYF. DNA of the CDR3: TGTGCCAGCCACCCCGCGGGGACTAGCGGGACCTACGAGCAGTACTTC.

This clone was found a few times. The chain joins TRBV15 to TRBJ2-1; the match to TRBD1 covers 8 bases. Germline trimming cut 6 bases from V and 7 bases from J; bases unmatched to any gene: 2. Germline V gene sequence: CDR1 LNHNV, CDR2 YYDKDF (reference sequence). This CDR3 has 12 amino acids. The CDR3 sequence: CATSTGGNEQFF. CDR3 DNA sequence: TGTGCCACCAGTACAGGGGGGAATGAGCAGTTCTTC.

The V call is TRBV15, the J call TRBJ1-2; D ambiguous. V was cut by 1 base and J by 2 bases, with 8 bases left in between. From germline, CDR1 is LNHNV and CDR2 YYDKDF (reference sequence). This CDR3 region has 14 residues. The CDR3 nucleotides are TGTGCCACCAGCAGAGCCTCAGGAAACTATGGCTACACCTTC. The encoded protein is CATSRASGNYGYTF.

V usage is TRBV6-1 and J usage is TRBJ2-7; the D gene is possibly TRBD2 (5 bases). CDR3 length: 14 residues. The V end lost 3 bases, the J end lost 7 bases, and 16 bases lay between the germline ends. CDR1 MNHNS and CDR2 SASEGT come from the germline V gene. The CDR3 spells CASSDIGGGGEQYF. The DNA for the CDR3 is TGTGCCAGCAGTGACATCGGCGGAGGTGGAGAGCAGTACTTC.